This T cell receptor beta chain was obtained from a study of T-cell memory formation after mild COVID-19. The CDR3 covers 14 residues. The V end lost 4 bases, the J end lost 3 bases, and 10 bases lay between the germline ends. From germline, CDR1 is SGHRS and CDR2 YFSETQ. cDNA libraries for TCR alpha and TCR beta, carrying sample barcodes and UMIs, came from 5'RACE with constant-segment primers. MiXCR was run by TCRdb on the 5' RACE reads, yielding one entry per CDR3 protein. Among a few hundred thousand distinct CDR3 sequences, about 10% were seen once, and the ten largest hold around 2.9%. This clonotype was detected ten times or more.

This rearrangement joins TRBV5-1 to TRBJ2-2; no reliable D call. The source of this sequence is a man younger than 30 who had mild COVID-19 (a few samples of this study predate the infection). Cell type and time point are not known. The specimen sequenced was PBMCs or a T cell subset sorted from them (not recorded which). The CDR3 DNA is TGCGCCAGCAGCCGCAGGACCGACACCGGGGAGCTGTTTTTT. This encodes CASSRRTDTGELFF.